This T cell receptor (beta chain) was found in a study of shared clonotypes between healthy human individuals. For the study at large: CD4 naive cells filled three plates per donor, CD4 memory three, CD8 naive two and CD8 memory one.

Overall study findings and caveats: Across a few donors, naive CD4 shared 4.5% to 6%, naive CD8 about 3.2%, memory CD4 about 2.5%, memory CD8 more than 0.35%.

The assay was run at deep level. Measured with immunoSEQ multiplex PCR; TCRdb has only the in-frame clones, and not every one. Of some 2 million clones detected, roughly 94% appear once; the ten largest clones hold more than 0.1%. The split of CD4+ cells yielded CD45RA+ naive and CD45RA-negative memory subsets. CDR1 MDHEN and CDR2 SYDVKM come from the germline V gene. This CDR3 comprises 14 residues. With 7 bases clipped from V and 5 bases from J, the junction kept 6 bases outside the gene matches. As concerns this clone: Its target is unknown.

This receptor was taken from a man in his late teens or twenties in good health. Source material: naive CD4+ T cells sorted from blood. Subset indicated: CD45RA+ positively selected. The chain joins TRBV28 to TRBJ2-7; TRBD2 matches at 12 bases. CDR3 sequence: CASKTSGSVNEQYF. CDR3 nucleotide sequence: TGTGCCAGCAAGACTAGCGGGAGCGTTAACGAGCAGTACTTC.